The entry below describes one T cell receptor beta chain. Only in-frame clones appear in the TCRdb table, and some are missing; sequencing was by immunoSEQ multiplex PCR. Of hundreds of thousands of clones in the sample, around 89% are singletons; the top ten hold around 1.7%. V dropped 11 bases and J dropped 0; count of bases not matched to a gene: 20. This CDR3 has 18 residues. Germline V gene data show CDR1 as WNHNN and CDR2 as SYGVQD (reference sequence). The data belong to a study of blood T cell repertoires in COVID-19. The sequence was collected from a woman under 30 with acute COVID-19. This sequence joins TRBV10-1 and TRBJ2-7; 9 bases match TRBD2. The specimen was PBMCs or T cells enriched from blood (not recorded which). CDR3 in DNA: TGCGCCCGAAGGCCTTCAGTCGGGACTAGCCCCCTCTCCTACGAGCAGTACTTC. It is translated as CARRPSVGTSPLSYEQYF.